A selection of T cell receptor beta chains follows, all from one sample in a study of cytomegalovirus exposure and HLA in healthy donors. Data came from immunoSEQ multiplex PCR; TCRdb stores just in-frame clones and leaves some out. The sample lists under 350,000 clones; 80% to 90% were seen once. Input material: PBMCs. These receptors came from a woman younger than 35 in good health and CMV-seronegative. Both conserved end residues are part of each CDR3. A D gene is named only where the DNA matches it firmly. Clone size is stated in some rows and not others, as once, few, many or a class when expanded.

clone_size: few
d_call: TRBD2
j_call: TRBJ2-2
v_call: TRBV7-2
cdr3_aa: CASSLVAGGRTGELFF
cdr3_nt: TGTGCCAGCAGCTTAGTTGCGGGGGGTCGCACCGGGGAGCTGTTTTTT

clone_size: -
d_call: -
j_call: TRBJ1-2
v_call: TRBV6-1
cdr3_aa: CASSEAGVLFYGYTF
cdr3_nt: TGTGCCAGCAGTGAAGCAGGGGTCCTTTTCTATGGCTACACCTTC

clone_size: -
d_call: -
j_call: TRBJ1-3
v_call: TRBV5-6
cdr3_aa: CASSGSGHPLRTSGNTIYF
cdr3_nt: TGTGCCAGCAGCGGGTCAGGCCACCCGCTTAGAACCTCTGGAAACACCATATATTTT

clone_size: -
d_call: TRBD1
j_call: TRBJ2-7
v_call: TRBV30
cdr3_aa: CAWSRRTGNNEQYF
cdr3_nt: TGTGCCTGGAGTCGTAGGACAGGGAATAACGAGCAGTACTTC

clone_size: -
d_call: -
j_call: TRBJ2-7
v_call: TRBV19
cdr3_aa: CASSIASHGGEQYF
cdr3_nt: TGTGCCAGTAGTATCGCTTCTCACGGTGGCGAGCAGTACTTC

clone_size: -
d_call: TRBD1
j_call: TRBJ1-5
v_call: TRBV25-1
cdr3_aa: CANTKGTGNQPQHF
cdr3_nt: TGTGCCAATACAAAAGGGACAGGGAATCAGCCCCAGCATTTT

clone_size: -
d_call: -
j_call: TRBJ2-5
v_call: TRBV5-4
cdr3_aa: CASSYRTRIGETQYF
cdr3_nt: TGTGCCAGCAGCTATCGGACACGCATCGGGGAGACCCAGTACTTC

clone_size: -
d_call: -
j_call: TRBJ1-2
v_call: TRBV2
cdr3_aa: CASSEVGLAYGYTF
cdr3_nt: TGTGCCAGCAGTGAAGTCGGACTAGCCTATGGCTACACCTTC

clone_size: -
d_call: -
j_call: TRBJ1-6
v_call: TRBV5-1
cdr3_aa: CASSLGALNSPLHF
cdr3_nt: TGCGCCAGCAGCTTGGGGGCCCTAAATTCACCCCTCCACTTT

clone_size: -
d_call: -
j_call: TRBJ2-3
v_call: TRBV5-1
cdr3_aa: CASSRDTSTDTQYF
cdr3_nt: TGCGCCAGCAGCCGGGATACTAGCACAGATACGCAGTATTTT

clone_size: -
d_call: TRBD1
j_call: TRBJ1-2
v_call: TRBV4-3
cdr3_aa: CASSRGTGGTNYGYTF
cdr3_nt: TGCGCCAGCAGCCGAGGGACAGGCGGTACTAACTATGGCTACACCTTC

clone_size: -
d_call: TRBD2
j_call: TRBJ2-3
v_call: TRBV7-3
cdr3_aa: CASSLDGGAADTQYF
cdr3_nt: TGTGCCAGCAGCTTAGACGGGGGGGCCGCAGATACGCAGTATTTT

clone_size: -
d_call: -
j_call: TRBJ2-1
v_call: TRBV25-1
cdr3_aa: CATRLGGPYNEQFF
cdr3_nt: TGTGCCACCCGTCTAGGGGGTCCCTACAATGAGCAGTTCTTC

clone_size: -
d_call: -
j_call: TRBJ2-4
v_call: TRBV30
cdr3_aa: CAWRRAALAKNIQYF
cdr3_nt: TGTGCCTGGAGGCGAGCGGCACTAGCCAAAAACATTCAGTACTTC

clone_size: -
d_call: -
j_call: TRBJ1-2
v_call: TRBV6-5
cdr3_aa: CASSYLTGASNYGYTF
cdr3_nt: TGTGCCAGCAGTTACTTGACAGGCGCCTCTAACTATGGCTACACCTTC

clone_size: -
d_call: TRBD2
j_call: TRBJ2-1
v_call: TRBV5-1
cdr3_aa: CATQQGLAGAGEQFF
cdr3_nt: TGCGCCACCCAGCAAGGCCTAGCGGGAGCCGGTGAGCAGTTCTTC

clone_size: -
d_call: -
j_call: TRBJ2-7
v_call: TRBV6-5
cdr3_aa: CASSYSFGSGSYEQYF
cdr3_nt: TGTGCCAGCAGTTACTCGTTCGGGAGCGGGTCCTACGAGCAGTACTTC

clone_size: -
d_call: TRBD1
j_call: TRBJ1-1
v_call: TRBV4-1
cdr3_aa: CASSQDKNGRTGPNTEAFF
cdr3_nt: TGCGCCAGCAGCCAAGATAAGAACGGCCGGACAGGACCTAACACTGAAGCTTTCTTT

clone_size: -
d_call: -
j_call: TRBJ2-2
v_call: TRBV2
cdr3_aa: CASRAEQGANTGELFF
cdr3_nt: TGTGCCAGCAGGGCAGAACAGGGCGCGAACACCGGGGAGCTGTTTTTT

clone_size: -
d_call: -
j_call: TRBJ1-5
v_call: TRBV27
cdr3_aa: CASSSDSWSNQPQHF
cdr3_nt: TGTGCCAGCAGTTCGGACAGTTGGAGCAATCAGCCCCAGCATTTT

clone_size: -
d_call: -
j_call: TRBJ1-3
v_call: TRBV6-1
cdr3_aa: CASSELGSGNTIYF
cdr3_nt: TGTGCCAGCAGTGAATTGGGGAGCGGAAACACCATATATTTT

clone_size: -
d_call: -
j_call: TRBJ2-5
v_call: TRBV25-1
cdr3_aa: CASSEYTGMVTQYF
cdr3_nt: TGTGCCAGCAGTGAATATACAGGAATGGTGACCCAGTACTTC

clone_size: -
d_call: -
j_call: TRBJ2-1
v_call: TRBV6-5
cdr3_aa: CASSRIIGGGPGQFF
cdr3_nt: TGTGCCAGCAGCCGCATCATAGGGGGGGGGCCGGGGCAGTTCTTC

clone_size: -
d_call: TRBD1
j_call: TRBJ1-4
v_call: TRBV4-1
cdr3_aa: CASSQAPGQGVRIEKLFF
cdr3_nt: TGCGCCAGCAGCCAAGCACCGGGACAGGGAGTTAGGATTGAAAAACTGTTTTTT

clone_size: -
d_call: -
j_call: TRBJ2-7
v_call: TRBV2
cdr3_aa: CASSEGSAGLAYEQYF
cdr3_nt: TGTGCCAGCAGTGAAGGGTCGGCAGGGTTGGCCTACGAGCAGTACTTC

clone_size: -
d_call: TRBD2
j_call: TRBJ2-1
v_call: TRBV27
cdr3_aa: CASSLGLAGGHYNEQFF
cdr3_nt: TGTGCCAGCAGTTTAGGACTAGCGGGGGGGCACTACAATGAGCAGTTCTTC

clone_size: -
d_call: TRBD1
j_call: TRBJ1-2
v_call: TRBV28
cdr3_aa: CASRSGGTGGYTF
cdr3_nt: TGTGCCAGCAGATCCGGCGGGACAGGGGGCTACACCTTC

clone_size: -
d_call: TRBD1
j_call: TRBJ1-5
v_call: TRBV11-3
cdr3_aa: CASSTGQGFNQPQHF
cdr3_nt: TGTGCCAGCAGCACGGGACAGGGCTTCAATCAGCCCCAGCATTTT

clone_size: -
d_call: TRBD1
j_call: TRBJ1-1
v_call: TRBV25-1
cdr3_aa: CASSESNRGLTEAFF
cdr3_nt: TGTGCCAGCAGTGAATCTAACAGGGGGCTGACTGAAGCTTTCTTT

clone_size: -
d_call: -
j_call: TRBJ2-1
v_call: TRBV5-1
cdr3_aa: CASSLASGVAGYNEQFF
cdr3_nt: TGCGCCAGCAGCTTGGCCTCGGGGGTCGCGGGCTACAATGAGCAGTTCTTC